This T cell receptor beta chain was recovered during a study of shared clonotypes between healthy human individuals. The study, taken as a whole, reports: Inspection by rarefaction showed sorted-subset sequencing to be incomplete despite large depth.

A remark on this clone: Antigen: not known.

TCRdb keeps only in-frame clones here, not all; method: immunoSEQ multiplex PCR. The top ten hold 24% of the sample, which has approximately 810,000 clones, more than 85% seen once. Germline V gene data show CDR1 as WSHSY and CDR2 as SAAADI. The CDR3 runs to 12 residues. The germline V and J ends were trimmed by 8 bases and 4 bases, with 11 bases remaining between them. Naivety among CD8 cells was defined by CD45RO negativity and positive CCR7 selection, thereby excluding terminally differentiated effector memory CD45RA+ cells. There were no recent acute infections or vaccinations among the donors, who were healthy HIV-negative adults.

This receptor was obtained from a young man in good health. The chain has TRBV10-2 and TRBJ1-2; a weak D match, TRBD1 (5 bases). The source material was naive CD8+ T cells sorted from blood. The CDR3 loop reads CASVDSTYGYTF. In DNA, the CDR3 is TGCGCCAGCGTAGACAGTACCTATGGCTACACCTTC.